A single sample gave rise to the 12 T cell receptor beta chains below, sequenced in a study of cytomegalovirus exposure and HLA in healthy donors. The table came from immunoSEQ multiplex PCR; TCRdb's copy has only in-frame clones and leaves some out. This sample carries about 360,000 clones, about nine tenths of them seen once, and the ten largest clones take under 0.95%. Sample: PBMCs. The receptor set was obtained from a woman aged 18-29 years in good health and CMV-seronegative.

The V call is TRBV28, the J call TRBJ1-6; D is uncertain. Germline V gives CDR1 MDHEN, CDR2 SYDVKM. Trimming left V 4 bases short and J 10 bases short, with 17 bases between. This CDR3 region has 15 residues. DNA of the CDR3: TGTGCCAGCAGTTATAGCGGACGGCGGCAGTCACCCCTCCACTTT. Its protein product is CASSYSGRRQSPLHF.

J is TRBJ2-7 and V is TRBV5-8; a possible D gene is TRBD2 (6 bases). The CDR3 is made up of 15 amino acids. Trimming took off 2 bases at V and 0 bases at J, with 12 bases between the two ends. The V gene's germline CDR1 is SGHTS and CDR2 YDEGEE. The CDR3 sequence is CASSFGTLPSYEQYF. CDR3 bases: TGTGCCAGCAGCTTCGGGACTCTCCCCTCCTACGAGCAGTACTTC.

The chain combines TRBV14 with TRBJ1-2; 8 bases match TRBD1. From germline, CDR1 is SGHDN and CDR2 FVKESK. The V and J ends lost 5 bases and 2 bases, in that order; junction bases with no gene match: 7. This CDR3 contains 15 residues. The CDR3 DNA reads as TGTGCCAGCAGCTACGACAGGACAGGGAACTATGGCTACACCTTC. It translates to CASSYDRTGNYGYTF.

CDR3 in amino acids: CASSLSSYYNEQFF. The DNA for the CDR3 is TGTGCCAGCAGTTTATCGAGCTACTACAATGAGCAGTTCTTC. The chain links TRBV27 to TRBJ2-1; no definite D call. Trimming left V 0 bases short and J 3 bases short, with 6 bases between. The CDR3 consists of 14 residues. From germline, CDR1 is MNHEY and CDR2 SMNVEV (reference sequence).

J is TRBJ2-5 and V is TRBV25-1, with D maybe TRBD1 (5 bases). The CDR3 runs 15 residues. CDR1 is MGHDK, CDR2 SYGVNS, per germline. V shed 2 bases and J shed 1 base, with 11 bases lying between them. This CDR3 is CASSEVGAPQETQYF. CDR3 sequence (DNA): TGTGCCAGCAGTGAAGTAGGGGCGCCCCAAGAGACCCAGTACTTC.

The rearrangement links TRBV7-9 to TRBJ2-7; D is perhaps TRBD2 (6 bases). CDR1 and CDR2 (germline): SEHNR, FQNEAQ (reference sequence). V was cut by 5 bases and J by 4 bases, with 24 bases left in between. This CDR3 spans 17 amino acids. The CDR3 region is CASSHTGLINSKYEQYF. The DNA for the CDR3 is TGTGCCAGCAGCCACACGGGACTCATCAACTCAAAATACGAGCAGTACTTC.

In DNA, the CDR3 is TGTGCCAGCAGCCTGACAGGGTTAAGTCAGCCCCAGCATTTT. Translated, it gives CASSLTGLSQPQHF. The rearrangement uses TRBV4-2 and TRBJ1-5; 7 bases line up with TRBD1. The CDR3 extends over 14 amino acids. The V and J ends lost 4 bases and 6 bases, in that order; junction bases with no gene match: 6. CDR1 LGHNA and CDR2 YNFKEQ come from the germline V gene.

In DNA form, the CDR3 reads TGTGCCAGCAGCTTGTCGGCGACAGGACCCTACGAGCAGTACTTC. Protein product: CASSLSATGPYEQYF. The chain links TRBV5-6 to TRBJ2-7; tentatively, D is TRBD1 (6 bases). This CDR3 region has 15 residues. Germline V CDR1 and CDR2: SGHDT, YYEEEE. Trimming took 1 base from V and 2 from J, leaving 13 bases between them. The full variable domain, rest sourced from reference TRBV5-6 and TRBJ2-7, is DAGVTQSPTHLIKTRGQQVTLRCSPKSGHDTVSWYQQALGQGPQFIFQYYEEEERQRGNFPDRFSGHQFPNYSSELNVNALLLGDSALYLCASSLSATGPYEQYFGPGTRLTVT.

The J gene is TRBJ2-5, the V gene TRBV28, with 7 bases aligning to TRBD1. Losses at the gene ends were 8 bases for V and 7 bases for J; bases not matched to a gene: 13. CDR3 length: 14 amino acids. In germline, CDR1 is MDHEN, CDR2 SYDVKM. The CDR3 loop reads CASGVDRERGTQYF. CDR3 nucleotides: TGTGCCAGCGGGGTCGACAGGGAACGGGGGACCCAGTACTTC.

The CDR3 here is CASTEVSNQPQHF. The CDR3 DNA reads as TGTGCCAGCACCGAGGTTAGCAATCAGCCCCAGCATTTT. This rearrangement joins TRBV6-1 to TRBJ1-5; D ambiguous. This CDR3 region has 13 residues. Germline values: CDR1 MNHNS, CDR2 SASEGT. Trimming left V 7 bases short and J 0 bases short, with 7 bases between.

This clone showed up just once. This sequence joins TRBV2 and TRBJ2-3; D possibly corresponds to TRBD1 (5 bases). The V gene lost 2 bases and the J gene lost 6 bases, with 15 bases spanning the gap. The CDR3 sequence is 15 residues long. The V gene's germline CDR1 is SNHLY and CDR2 FYNNEI. The CDR3 nucleotides read TGTGCCAGCAGTGAACAGGGATACCCCAGGGATACGCAGTATTTT. Encoded protein: CASSEQGYPRDTQYF.

This clone was seen once. The chain recombines TRBV6-5 with TRBJ1-4; D is unclear. This CDR3 has 13 amino acids. Trimming cost V 5 bases and J 8 bases, with 12 bases left between them. Per germline, CDR1 MNHEY and CDR2 SVGAGI. The CDR3 protein is CASSGRWREKLFF. DNA of the CDR3: TGTGCCAGCAGTGGGAGGTGGAGGGAAAAACTGTTTTTT.